These 3 T cell receptor beta chains originate from one sample sequenced in a study of shared clonotypes between healthy human individuals. This table comes from immunoSEQ multiplex PCR, and its TCRdb copy is limited to in-frame clones, with some not included. Of about 2.4 million clones in the sample, approximately 93% were seen once. Input material: naive CD4+ T cells from PBMCs. Subset denoted: CD45RA+ positively selected. All receptors derive from a young man in good health. Some clones in this sample may be carry-over from other donors' samples.

The chain has TRBV5-5 and TRBJ2-7, with 11 bases fitting TRBD2. This CDR3 has 14 amino acids. CDR1 and CDR2 (germline): SGHKS, YYEKEE (reference sequence). The V segment lost 4 bases and the J segment 5 bases; nucleotides outside the gene matches: 5. CDR3 nucleotides: TGTGCCAGCAGCCACACTAGCGGGAGAAACGAGCAGTACTTC. Its translation is CASSHTSGRNEQYF.

The chain employs TRBV5-1 and TRBJ2-7; 8 bases align to TRBD1. Trimming removed 1 base from V and 3 bases from J; junction bases left unmatched: 6. Germline V gives CDR1 SGHRS, CDR2 YFSETQ. There are 15 residues in the CDR3. The CDR3 DNA follows: TGCGCCAGCAGCTTGCGAGGACAGGGTGTCTACGAGCAGTACTTC. Translated: CASSLRGQGVYEQYF.

This rearrangement joins TRBV30 to TRBJ1-3; D not resolved. The CDR3 sequence is 13 residues long. Germline V lookup: CDR1 GTSNPN, CDR2 SVGIG (reference sequence). Trimming removed 3 bases from V and 1 base from J, with 7 bases in between. CDR3 region: CAWRQKSGNTIYF. The CDR3 DNA is TGTGCCTGGAGACAGAAATCTGGAAACACCATATATTTT.